The 9 T cell receptor beta chains presented below share a single source sample, sequenced in a study of STAT5B mutations in CD4+ large granular lymphocyte leukemia. Generated by immunoSEQ multiplex PCR, the TCRdb table keeps only in-frame clones and is missing some. Among tens of thousands of clones listed, roughly 76% were seen once. The sample taken for sequencing was CD4+ T cells from blood buffy coats. These receptors came from a human donor in good health.

This clone appeared a few times. The chain recombines TRBV7-6 with TRBJ2-2; 10 nucleotides line up with TRBD1. The CDR3 runs 16 residues. V lost 4 bases to trimming and J lost 4 bases; unmatched junction nucleotides: 6. Germline V CDR1 and CDR2: SGHVS, FNYEAQ. The CDR3 here is CASSSTGTGATGELFF. CDR3 DNA: TGTGCCAGCAGCTCGACCGGGACAGGGGCCACCGGGGAGCTGTTTTTT.

The chain links TRBV5-1 to TRBJ2-1, with D possibly TRBD2 on 6 matching bases. CDR1 is SGHRS, CDR2 YFSETQ, per germline. The CDR3 totals 15 residues. Deletions cut 5 bases from V and 0 bases from J, with 12 bases between. CDR3 sequence (DNA): TGCGCCAGCAGATTAGCGGATAGCTCCTACAATGAGCAGTTCTTC. This sequence encodes CASRLADSSYNEQFF. The full variable domain, rest sourced from reference TRBV5-1 and TRBJ2-1, is KAGVTQTPRYLIKTRGQQVTLSCSPISGHRSVSWYQQTPGQGLQFLFEYFSETQRNKGNFPGRFSGRQFSNSRSEMNVSTLELGDSALYLCASRLADSSYNEQFFGPGTRLTVL.

The CDR3 nucleotides are TGTGCCAGCAGCTTAGCCCCAGGGATGAACACTGAAGCTTTCTTT. It is translated as CASSLAPGMNTEAFF. The rearrangement joins TRBV7-2 to TRBJ1-1; maybe TRBD1 (5 bases). V lost 0 bases, J lost 0 bases, and 8 bases lay in between. The CDR3 is 15 residues long. Looked up from germline, CDR1 is SGHTA and CDR2 is FQGNSA.

The V and J genes are TRBV5-6 and TRBJ2-5; D is perhaps TRBD2 (6 bases). Deletions cut 3 bases from V and 5 bases from J, with 17 bases between. The CDR3 sequence is 15 residues long. Germline V gives CDR1 SGHDT, CDR2 YYEEEE. CDR3 amino acids: CASSYPGSRGETQYF. The CDR3, as DNA: TGTGCCAGCAGCTACCCGGGTAGCCGGGGGGAGACCCAGTACTTC.

J is TRBJ1-1 and V is TRBV9; tentative D call: TRBD1 (5 bases). The CDR3 runs to 13 residues. Trimming cost V 4 bases and J 1 base, with 8 bases left between them. Germline V gives CDR1 SGDLS, CDR2 YYNGEE. Written as DNA, the CDR3 is TGTGCCAGCAGCCCTACAGGGAACACTGAAGCTTTCTTT. It yields the protein CASSPTGNTEAFF.

This clone was observed a handful of times. The chain is built from TRBV4-1 and TRBJ1-1; D remains ambiguous. V was trimmed by 1 base and J by 2 bases, leaving 11 bases between them. The V gene's germline CDR1 is MGHRA and CDR2 YSYEKL. CDR3 size: 15 residues. CDR3 amino acids: CASSQAGEINTEAFF. The CDR3 nucleotides read TGCGCCAGCAGCCAAGCCGGGGAGATAAACACTGAAGCTTTCTTT.

In nucleotides, the CDR3 is TGTGCCAGCAGCTTGGTCGAGGGTGAGCAGTTCTTC. It codes for CASSLVEGEQFF. The chain uses TRBV5-5 and TRBJ2-1; TRBD2 is a possible D gene (5 bases). The CDR3 is made up of 12 amino acids. In germline, CDR1 is SGHKS, CDR2 YYEKEE (reference sequence). The ends were cut back, 0 bases at V and 9 bases at J, with 7 bases in the middle.

The V call is TRBV25-1, the J call TRBJ1-1; D unresolved. This CDR3 region has 14 residues. The ends were cut back, 5 bases at V and 11 bases at J, with 21 bases in the middle. Germline V gives CDR1 MGHDK, CDR2 SYGVNS. The CDR3 sequence is CASSKTGSQWFAFF. In nucleotides, the CDR3 is TGTGCCAGCAGTAAGACCGGGAGCCAGTGGTTTGCTTTCTTT.

The J gene is TRBJ2-5, the V gene TRBV28; 9 nucleotides line up with TRBD1. J gave up 3 bases and V 5 bases, and 13 bases lay outside the gene matches. Germline assignment: CDR1 MDHEN and CDR2 SYDVKM. The CDR3 runs 17 residues. The CDR3 here is CASSTMKLRQGEETQYF. For the CDR3, the DNA is TGTGCCAGCAGTACCATGAAACTAAGACAGGGGGAAGAGACCCAGTACTTC.